What follows is one T cell receptor beta chain and its context. Its matching antigen is unknown. Surgery without prior neoadjuvant therapy was the treatment of the selected pancreatic ductal adenocarcinoma patients. Clones were read by immunoSEQ multiplex PCR, and TCRdb kept only the in-frame ones, dropping some. This sample carries about 100,000 clones, about 95% of them seen once, and the ten largest clones take around 2.9%. The data are from a study of T cells in pancreatic ductal adenocarcinoma. Findings and caveats of the study: The resected pancreatic cancer cohort was biased toward the minority with early-stage disease. Unique clonotypes were roughly 8-fold more numerous in blood than in tumor. Comparisons of tumor and blood clonality may show falsely lower tumor diversity. No significant tumor-blood clonality difference; means were about 0.1 and 0.065.

The sample taken for sequencing was PBMCs. This clonotype originated in a human donor with pancreatic ductal adenocarcinoma.

CDR3 DNA: TGTGCCAGCAGCCAAAGAGGGACAGGATCGGTAGTGCCCCAGCATTTT. Residues: CASSQRGTGSVVPQHF. The chain is built from TRBV16 and TRBJ1-5, with 8 bases identical to TRBD1. The V gene's germline CDR1 is KGHSY and CDR2 FQNENV. V dropped 2 bases and J dropped 9; count of bases not matched to a gene: 12. The CDR3 is made up of 16 amino acids.